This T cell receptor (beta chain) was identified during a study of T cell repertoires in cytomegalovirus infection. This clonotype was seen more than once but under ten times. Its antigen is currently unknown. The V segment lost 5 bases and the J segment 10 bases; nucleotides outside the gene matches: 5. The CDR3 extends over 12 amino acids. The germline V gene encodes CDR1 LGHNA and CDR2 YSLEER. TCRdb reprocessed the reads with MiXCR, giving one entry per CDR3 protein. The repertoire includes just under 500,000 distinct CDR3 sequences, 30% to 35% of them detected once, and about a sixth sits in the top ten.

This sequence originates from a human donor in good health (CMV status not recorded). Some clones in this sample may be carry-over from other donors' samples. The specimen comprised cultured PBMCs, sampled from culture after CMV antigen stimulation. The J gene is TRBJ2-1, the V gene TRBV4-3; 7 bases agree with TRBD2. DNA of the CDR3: TGCGCCAGCAGCTACGGACTAGGCGAGCAGTTCTTC. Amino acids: CASSYGLGEQFF.